This is a list of T cell receptor beta chains from one sample in a study of cytomegalovirus exposure and HLA in healthy donors. Measured with immunoSEQ multiplex PCR; TCRdb has only the in-frame clones, and not every one. The data hold about 140,000 clones, with roughly 80% observed a single time. The material sequenced was PBMCs. Every receptor here comes from a female donor in good health and CMV-seronegative. Each CDR3 is given with its conserved first and last residue. Fields, in order: D gene, CDR3 length, V gene, clone size, J gene, CDR3 DNA, CDR3 protein. The D gene is left open where the match is weak. Not every row has a clone size; where given, it reads once, few, many or a size class.

-	21	TRBV5-1	-	TRBJ2-6	TGCGCCAGCAGCTTGGCTTCCTACTCGTCTTCGACAGTTCGGCGGGCCAACGTCCTGACTTTC	CASSLASYSSSTVRRANVLTF
TRBD2	15	TRBV15	-	TRBJ2-7	TGTGCCACCAGCAGAGCCGCTAGCGGGAGTTACGAGCAGTACTTC	CATSRAASGSYEQYF
-	17	TRBV7-2	-	TRBJ1-6	TGTGCCAGCAGCTTACCCCCGATCAGACAGCCAAATTCACCCCTCCACTTT	CASSLPPIRQPNSPLHF
-	12	TRBV5-1	-	TRBJ2-1	TGCGCCAGCAACGGTGAACTCAATGAGCAGTTCTTC	CASNGELNEQFF
-	15	TRBV7-9	-	TRBJ2-1	TGTGCCAGCAGTTCTCAGGTGGGCGCAGACAATGAGCAGTTCTTC	CASSSQVGADNEQFF
TRBD2	15	TRBV19	-	TRBJ2-5	TGTGCCAGTAGTCACCCTCAGGGACTAGGGGAGACCCAGTACTTC	CASSHPQGLGETQYF
-	13	TRBV6-1	-	TRBJ1-2	TGTGCCAGCAGTTCGGGGGGAGACTATGGCTACACCTTC	CASSSGGDYGYTF
TRBD2	15	TRBV27	-	TRBJ2-7	TGTGCCAGGGGAAAAAGCGGGGAAACCTCCTACGAGCAGTACTTC	CARGKSGETSYEQYF
TRBD1	16	TRBV7-8	-	TRBJ1-1	TGTGCCAGCAGCCCGGGACCTGAGACAGGGAATACTGAAGCTTTCTTT	CASSPGPETGNTEAFF
TRBD1	13	TRBV11-2	many	TRBJ2-7	TGTGCCAGCGCAAGGACAGGGATCTACGAGCAGTACTTC	CASARTGIYEQYF
TRBD1	14	TRBV9	-	TRBJ1-1	TGTGCCAGCAGGTCGAGGGACAGGCATACTGAAGCTTTCTTT	CASRSRDRHTEAFF
TRBD1	15	TRBV7-9	-	TRBJ2-2	TGTGCCAGCAGCTTATCTATCGGGGACAGCGGGGAGCTGTTTTTT	CASSLSIGDSGELFF
-	14	TRBV25-1	-	TRBJ2-2	TGTGCCAGCAGTAAGACTCTCTACACCGGGGAGCTGTTTTTT	CASSKTLYTGELFF
-	13	TRBV4-1	once	TRBJ2-3	TGCGCCAGCAGCCAAGAGGGAAGCGGTACGCAGTATTTT	CASSQEGSGTQYF
TRBD2	17	TRBV4-3	-	TRBJ2-3	TGCGCCAGCAGCCAAGGGGAGGGGTCCCCCTTGACAGATACGCAGTATTTT	CASSQGEGSPLTDTQYF
-	14	TRBV5-4	few	TRBJ1-4	TGTGCCAGCAGCGGAGCCCGGGGGGATGAAAAACTGTTTTTT	CASSGARGDEKLFF
TRBD1	17	TRBV2	-	TRBJ1-3	TGTGCCAGTAGAGACTCGGGACAGGGGGCGAAAGGAAACACCATATATTTT	CASRDSGQGAKGNTIYF
TRBD1	13	TRBV7-9	-	TRBJ2-1	TGTGCCAGCAGCTTAGGAGGGGGCGATGAGCAGTTCTTC	CASSLGGGDEQFF
-	12	TRBV5-1	-	TRBJ2-7	TGCGCCAGCAGCAATGGACTTGACGAGCAGTACTTC	CASSNGLDEQYF
-	19	TRBV30	-	TRBJ2-3	TGTGCCTGGAGTGACCTCGCGGATAGCGGATACCTTTGGGGGGATACGCAGTATTTT	CAWSDLADSGYLWGDTQYF
TRBD1	15	TRBV6-5	-	TRBJ2-7	TGTGCCAGCTCAAGCACCGGGACAGGGGGCGACGAGCAGTACTTC	CASSSTGTGGDEQYF
-	13	TRBV5-5	-	TRBJ2-2	TGTGCCAGCAGCCCCACTCCCCTCGAGGAGCTGTTTTTT	CASSPTPLEELFF
-	13	TRBV12-5	-	TRBJ2-7	TGTGCTAGTGGTTTAGCCCGGGTGGGGGCCCTGTACTTC	CASGLARVGALYF
TRBD2	18	TRBV12-5	-	TRBJ2-2	TGTGCTAGTGGTCCTCCGACAGCGGGGGTTTCGAACACCGGGGAGCTGTTTTTT	CASGPPTAGVSNTGELFF
-	14	TRBV28	-	TRBJ2-3	TGTGCCAGCAGTTTAGCGGGGAAAACAGATACGCAGTATTTT	CASSLAGKTDTQYF
TRBD1	14	TRBV7-7	few	TRBJ2-5	TGTGCCGTCTGCGACAGGGGGAAGCTAGAGACCCAGTACTTC	CAVCDRGKLETQYF
-	12	TRBV9	-	TRBJ1-2	TGTGCCAGCAGCGATCGGTCTTTGGGCTACACCTTC	CASSDRSLGYTF
TRBD2	17	TRBV4-3	-	TRBJ2-3	TGCGCCAGCAGCCATGGAACCACTAGCGGGAGTGCAGATACGCAGTATTTT	CASSHGTTSGSADTQYF
-	16	TRBV7-2	-	TRBJ2-3	TGTGCCAGCAGCTTAAGAGGGCGGTGGGGCACAGATACGCAGTATTTT	CASSLRGRWGTDTQYF
-	15	TRBV9	once	TRBJ2-3	TGTGCCAGCAGCGGAAGACAGCCACGCGCAGATACGCAGTATTTT	CASSGRQPRADTQYF
-	12	TRBV18	once	TRBJ1-1	TGTGCCAGCTCACCGGCGGGGACTGAAGCTTTCTTT	CASSPAGTEAFF
TRBD1	14	TRBV4-3	few	TRBJ2-7	TGCGCCAGCAGCCAAGGGGACAGGGCCCCAGAGCAGTACTTC	CASSQGDRAPEQYF